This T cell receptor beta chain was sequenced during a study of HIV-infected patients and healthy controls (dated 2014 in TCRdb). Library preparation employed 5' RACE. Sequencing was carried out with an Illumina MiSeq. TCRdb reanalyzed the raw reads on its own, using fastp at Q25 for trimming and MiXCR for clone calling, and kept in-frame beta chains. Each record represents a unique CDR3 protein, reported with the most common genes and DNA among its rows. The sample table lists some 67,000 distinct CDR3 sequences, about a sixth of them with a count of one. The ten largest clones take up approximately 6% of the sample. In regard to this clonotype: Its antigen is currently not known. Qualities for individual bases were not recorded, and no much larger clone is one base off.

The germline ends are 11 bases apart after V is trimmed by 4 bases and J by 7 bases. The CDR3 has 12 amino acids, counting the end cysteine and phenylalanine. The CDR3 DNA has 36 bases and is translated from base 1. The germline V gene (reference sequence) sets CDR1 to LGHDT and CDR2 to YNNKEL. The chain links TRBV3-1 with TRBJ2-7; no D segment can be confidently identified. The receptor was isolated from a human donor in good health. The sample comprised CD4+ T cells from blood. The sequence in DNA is TGTGCCAGCAGCCGGGTGAGGTCGGAGCAGTACTTC. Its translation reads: CASSRVRSEQYF.